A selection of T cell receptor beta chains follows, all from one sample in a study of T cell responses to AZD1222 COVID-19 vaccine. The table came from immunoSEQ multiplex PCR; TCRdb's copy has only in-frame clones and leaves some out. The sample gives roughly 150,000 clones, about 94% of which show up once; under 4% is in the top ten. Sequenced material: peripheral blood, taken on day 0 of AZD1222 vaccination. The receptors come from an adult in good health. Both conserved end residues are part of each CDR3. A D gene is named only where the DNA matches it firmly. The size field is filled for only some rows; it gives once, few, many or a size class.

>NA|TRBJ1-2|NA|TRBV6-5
TGTGCCTCTGCCGAAAGGGTGGAGAACTATGGCTACACCTTC
CASAERVENYGYTF
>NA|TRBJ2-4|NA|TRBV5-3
TGTGCCAGAAGCCCCGGGCAGAAAGCCAAAAACATTCAGTACTTC
CARSPGQKAKNIQYF
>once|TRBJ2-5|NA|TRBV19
TGTGCCAGTAGTCACGGGACTCATCAAGAGACCCAGTACTTC
CASSHGTHQETQYF
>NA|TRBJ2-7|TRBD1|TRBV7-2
TGTGCCAGCAGCCCGCGGACAGGCCTCCGCGACGAGCAGTACTTC
CASSPRTGLRDEQYF
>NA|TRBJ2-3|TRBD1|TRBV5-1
TGCGCCAGCAGCTTAACAGGGGGACGGGCAGATACGCAGTATTTT
CASSLTGGRADTQYF
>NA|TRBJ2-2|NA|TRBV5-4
TGTGCCAGCAGCTTTGGGGGGCGGCCCGGGGAGCTGTTTTTT
CASSFGGRPGELFF
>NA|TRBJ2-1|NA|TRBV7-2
TGTGCCAGCAGCTCCTCGGGCGTACGGGATGAGCAGTTCTTC
CASSSSGVRDEQFF
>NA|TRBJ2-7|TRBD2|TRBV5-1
TGCGCCAGCAGGTCGGGACTAGCGGGAGCTACCTACGAGCAGTACTTC
CASRSGLAGATYEQYF
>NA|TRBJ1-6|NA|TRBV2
TGTGCCAGCGATTGGGTGCAGGGGAATAATTCACCCCTCCACTTT
CASDWVQGNNSPLHF
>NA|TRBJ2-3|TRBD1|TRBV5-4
TGTGCCAGCAGCTTGCTGGACAGGGGGCCGTCAGATACGCAGTATTTT
CASSLLDRGPSDTQYF
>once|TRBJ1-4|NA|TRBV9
TGTGCCAGCAGCGTCCAGGGGACGGCTAATGAAAAACTGTTTTTT
CASSVQGTANEKLFF
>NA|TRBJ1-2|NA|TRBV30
TGTGCCTGGAGCCAGGGGAGGGGAGGCTACACCTTC
CAWSQGRGGYTF
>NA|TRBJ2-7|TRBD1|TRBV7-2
TGTGCCAGCAGCTTAATGGACAGGAGAGCCTACGAGCAGTACTTC
CASSLMDRRAYEQYF
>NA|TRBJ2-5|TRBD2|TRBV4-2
TGTGCCAGCAGCCAAGATTGGCGGGAGCTACGAGAGACCCAGTACTTC
CASSQDWRELRETQYF
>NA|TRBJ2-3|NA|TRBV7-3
TGTGCCAGCAGCACTTCGGGGGCCGATACGCAGTATTTT
CASSTSGADTQYF
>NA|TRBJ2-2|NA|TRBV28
TGTGCCAGCAGTTTACATCCCGGGACCCTAAGAGGGGAGCTGTTTTTT
CASSLHPGTLRGELFF
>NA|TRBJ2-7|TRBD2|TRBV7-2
TGTGCCAGCAGCTTAGCCCTGCCTAGCGGGAAAGACGAGCAGTACTTC
CASSLALPSGKDEQYF
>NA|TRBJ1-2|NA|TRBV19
TGTGCCAGTAGTATTCAGGGTGGGGACTATGGCTACACCTTC
CASSIQGGDYGYTF
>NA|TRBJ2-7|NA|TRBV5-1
TGCGCCAGCAGCTTGGGCAGGGAAAACTACGAGCAGTACTTC
CASSLGRENYEQYF
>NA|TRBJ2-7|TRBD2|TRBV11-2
TGTGCCAGCAGCCCCGGGACTAGCGGACCCTACGAGCAGTACTTC
CASSPGTSGPYEQYF
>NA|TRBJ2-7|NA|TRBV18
TGTGCCAGCTCACCTAGGGGGAGCGAGCAGTACTTC
CASSPRGSEQYF
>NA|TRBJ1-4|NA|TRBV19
TGTGCCAGTAGTCCCCGTTCGGCCCGAAATGAAAAACTGTTTTTT
CASSPRSARNEKLFF
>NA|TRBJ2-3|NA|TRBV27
TGTGCCAGCAGTTTATTGCGGGACGGGAACACAGATACGCAGTATTTT
CASSLLRDGNTDTQYF
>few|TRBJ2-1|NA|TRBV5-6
TGTGCCAGCAGCTGGGGACCCAGGCTTGGGGGCAATGAGCAGTTCTTC
CASSWGPRLGGNEQFF
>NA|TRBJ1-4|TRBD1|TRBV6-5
TGTGCCAGCAGGGGGACAGCTGAAAAACTGTTTTTT
CASRGTAEKLFF
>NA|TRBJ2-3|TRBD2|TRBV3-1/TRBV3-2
TGTGCCAGCAGCCAACCGGGACTAGCTAACACAGATACGCAGTATTTT
CASSQPGLANTDTQYF
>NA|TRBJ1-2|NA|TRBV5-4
TGTGCCAGCAGCTTGGATAGGGGTAAGGCGTATGGCTACACCTTC
CASSLDRGKAYGYTF
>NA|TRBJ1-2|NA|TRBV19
TGTGCCAGTAGTATCCGGAACTATGGCTACACCTTC
CASSIRNYGYTF
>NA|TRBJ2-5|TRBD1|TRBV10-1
TGCGCCAGCAGCCCGACAGGGGCCGCCGAGACCCAGTACTTC
CASSPTGAAETQYF
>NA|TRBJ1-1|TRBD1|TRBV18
TGTGCCAGCTCACCGTGGACAGGAACTGAAGCTTTCTTT
CASSPWTGTEAFF
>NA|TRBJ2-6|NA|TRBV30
TGTGCCTGGAGTAAGGGTCACCAGGGGACGAAGGCCAACGTCCTGACTTTC
CAWSKGHQGTKANVLTF
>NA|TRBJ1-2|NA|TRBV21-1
NA
CASSKVVGGGNGYTF
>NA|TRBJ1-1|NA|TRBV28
TGTGCCAGCAGTTTCGGGGGGGGTGGTACTGAAGCTTTCTTT
CASSFGGGGTEAFF
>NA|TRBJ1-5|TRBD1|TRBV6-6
TGTGCCAGCAGTACTCAGACAGGGAGCAATCAGCCCCAGCATTTT
CASSTQTGSNQPQHF
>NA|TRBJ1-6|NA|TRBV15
TGTGCCACCAGCAGAGGGTCAAATTCCGGCTCACCCCTCCACTTT
CATSRGSNSGSPLHF
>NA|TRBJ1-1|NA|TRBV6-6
TGTGCCAGCAGTTACTTGGACCCGGGGGGGGGCACTGAAGCTTTCTTT
CASSYLDPGGGTEAFF
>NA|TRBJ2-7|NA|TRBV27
TGTGCCAGCGGTCTAATTTCGTCCTACGAGCAGTACTTC
CASGLISSYEQYF
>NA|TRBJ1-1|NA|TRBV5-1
TGCGCCAGCAGCTCGCAGGGTCGCACTGAAGCTTTCTTT
CASSSQGRTEAFF
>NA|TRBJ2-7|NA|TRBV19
TGTGCCAGTAGTAATTTGGGGACGTACGAGCAGTACTTC
CASSNLGTYEQYF
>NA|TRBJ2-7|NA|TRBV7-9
TGTGCCAGCAGCTTACTGGGGGGCGAGCAGTACTTC
CASSLLGGEQYF
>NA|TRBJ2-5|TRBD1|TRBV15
TGTGCCACTACTGAGGGGGCCCAAGAGACCCAGTACTTC
CATTEGAQETQYF
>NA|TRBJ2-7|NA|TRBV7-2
TGTGCCAGCAGCCCCGCCCTCTACGAGCAGTACTTC
CASSPALYEQYF
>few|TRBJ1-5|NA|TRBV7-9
TGTGCCAGCAGCTTGGACAACAGCAATCAGCCCCAGCATTTT
CASSLDNSNQPQHF
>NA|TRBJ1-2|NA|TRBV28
TGTGCCAGCAGTTTTCTGCTAGCAGTGCAGGACGATAACTATGGCTACACCTTC
CASSFLLAVQDDNYGYTF
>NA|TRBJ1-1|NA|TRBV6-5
TGTGCCAGCAGTACTGCCCGGGGGCGGACTGAAGCTTTCTTT
CASSTARGRTEAFF
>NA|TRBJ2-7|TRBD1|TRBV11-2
TGTGCCAGCAGCTTAACGGACAGGGGGTACGAGCAGTACTTC
CASSLTDRGYEQYF
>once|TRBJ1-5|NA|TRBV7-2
TGTGCCAGCAGCTTAGCGCAACAGGCCGGGGGCAATCAGCCCCAGCATTTT
CASSLAQQAGGNQPQHF
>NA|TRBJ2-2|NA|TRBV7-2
TGTGCCAGCAGCAGGGGGGCGGGAGATCCCCCCGGGGAGCTGTTTTTT
CASSRGAGDPPGELFF
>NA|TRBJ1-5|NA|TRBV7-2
TGTGCCAGCAGCTTATTAGGCTGGGGAGGGGATAGCAATCAGCCCCAGCATTTT
CASSLLGWGGDSNQPQHF
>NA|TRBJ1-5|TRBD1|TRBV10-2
TGCGCCAGCAGTGTCGAGGGGGCGAATCAGCCCCAGCATTTT
CASSVEGANQPQHF
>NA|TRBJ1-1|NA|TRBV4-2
TGTGCCAGCAGCCTATCACAGGGCCCCAAGAACACTGAAGCTTTCTTT
CASSLSQGPKNTEAFF
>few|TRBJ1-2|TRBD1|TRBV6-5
TGTGCCAGCAGGCCATCAGGGGGAAAGGGTGGCTACACCTTC
CASRPSGGKGGYTF